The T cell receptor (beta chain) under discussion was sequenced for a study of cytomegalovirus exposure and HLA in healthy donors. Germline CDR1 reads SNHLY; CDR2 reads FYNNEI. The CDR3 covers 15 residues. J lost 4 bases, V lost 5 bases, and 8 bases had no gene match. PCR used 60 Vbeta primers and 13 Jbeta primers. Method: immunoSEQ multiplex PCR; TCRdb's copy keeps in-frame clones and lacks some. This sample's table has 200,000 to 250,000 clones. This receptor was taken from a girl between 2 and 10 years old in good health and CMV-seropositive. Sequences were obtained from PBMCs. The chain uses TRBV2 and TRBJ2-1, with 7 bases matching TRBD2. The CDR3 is CASSKLASGYNEQFF. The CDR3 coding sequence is TGTGCCAGCAGTAAATTGGCTAGCGGTTACAATGAGCAGTTCTTC.